A single sample gave rise to the 5 T cell receptor beta chains below, sequenced in a study of shared clonotypes between healthy human individuals. Some clones are missing from TCRdb's copy, which holds only in-frame ones; the method was immunoSEQ multiplex PCR. This sample has some 2,000,000 clones; approximately 96% occur once, and the top ten carry around 0.13%. Sequenced sample: naive CD4+ T cells sorted from blood. The subset is: CD45RA+ positively selected. The receptors stem from a young man in good health.

This chain joins TRBV30 and TRBJ2-7, with D possibly being TRBD2 (6 bases). Germline assignment: CDR1 GTSNPN and CDR2 SVGIG (reference sequence). The CDR3 is made up of 12 amino acids. Trimming stripped 0 bases from V and 7 bases from J, with 10 bases between. Written as DNA, the CDR3 is TGTGCCTGGAGTGTGGAGGGAGTTGAGCAGTACTTC. It codes for CAWSVEGVEQYF.

In DNA, the CDR3 is TGTGCCAGCAGTAAAGGACAGGCCTACGAGCAGTACTTC. This codes for CASSKGQAYEQYF. This chain connects TRBV7-2 to TRBJ2-7; 7 positions match TRBD1. The germline CDR1 and CDR2 sequences are SGHTA and FQGNSA. V shed 6 bases and J 2 bases; nucleotides not matched to a gene: 4. This CDR3 region has 13 residues.

The J gene is TRBJ2-2, the V gene TRBV6-1; 8 bases are a match to TRBD1. CDR3 size: 15 residues. With V trimmed by 1 base and J by 4 bases, 2 bases remained unmatched. The V gene's germline CDR1 is MNHNS and CDR2 SASEGT. DNA for the CDR3: TGTGCCAGCAGTGAAGTACAGGGGGTCACCGGGGAGCTGTTTTTT. The encoded protein is CASSEVQGVTGELFF.

As concerns this clone: This sample also contains other DNA sequences that code for the same CDR3. The chain combines TRBV6-1 with TRBJ1-4; D gene unclear. Germline CDR1 and CDR2: MNHNS and SASEGT. This CDR3 comprises 14 residues. Trimming removed 2 bases from V and 0 bases from J, with 4 bases in between. Written as DNA, the CDR3 is TGTGCCAGCAGTGAACAAGCAACTAATGAAAAACTGTTTTTT. Translated: CASSEQATNEKLFF.

The chain joins TRBV19 to TRBJ2-3; TRBD2 is a possible D gene (6 bases). The CDR3 has 13 residues. The V end lost 10 bases, the J end lost 0 bases, and 11 bases lay between the germline ends. In germline, CDR1 is LNHDA, CDR2 SQIVND (reference sequence). The CDR3 loop is CATRGTSTDTQYF. CDR3 bases: TGTGCCACGCGTGGGACTAGCACAGATACGCAGTATTTT.